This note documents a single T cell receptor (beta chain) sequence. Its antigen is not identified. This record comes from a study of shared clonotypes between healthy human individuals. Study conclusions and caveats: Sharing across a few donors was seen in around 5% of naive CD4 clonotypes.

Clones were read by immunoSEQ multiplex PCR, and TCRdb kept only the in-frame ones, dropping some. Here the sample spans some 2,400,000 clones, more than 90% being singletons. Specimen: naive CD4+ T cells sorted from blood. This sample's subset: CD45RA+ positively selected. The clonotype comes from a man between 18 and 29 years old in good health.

The CDR3 DNA sequence: TGTGCCAGTGGCAGCCTGAACACTGAAGCTTTCTTT. This encodes CASGSLNTEAFF. The chain links TRBV11-2 to TRBJ1-1; D not resolved. Germline-derived CDR1 and CDR2 are SGHAT and FQNNGV. The CDR3 runs to 12 residues. The germline V and J ends were trimmed by 9 bases and 0 bases, with 8 bases remaining between them.